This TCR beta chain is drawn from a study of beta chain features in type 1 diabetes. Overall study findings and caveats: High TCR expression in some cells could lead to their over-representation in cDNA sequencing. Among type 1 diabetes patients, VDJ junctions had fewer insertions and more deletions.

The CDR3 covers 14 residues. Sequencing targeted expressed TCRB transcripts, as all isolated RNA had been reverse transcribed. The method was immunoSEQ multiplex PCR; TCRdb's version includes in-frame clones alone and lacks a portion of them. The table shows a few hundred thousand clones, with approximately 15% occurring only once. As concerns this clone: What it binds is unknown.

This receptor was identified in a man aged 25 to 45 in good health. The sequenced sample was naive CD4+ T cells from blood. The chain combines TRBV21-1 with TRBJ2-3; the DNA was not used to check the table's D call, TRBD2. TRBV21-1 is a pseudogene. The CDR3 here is CASSIRLPTDTQYF. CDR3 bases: TGTGCCAGCAGCATCAGACTCCCCACAGATACGCAGTATTTT.